This T cell receptor beta chain was identified in a study of cytomegalovirus exposure and HLA in healthy donors. The CDR3 totals 13 residues. Germline loops: CDR1 SGHRS, CDR2 YFSETQ. V was clipped by 2 bases and J by 4 bases, with 7 bases between them. PCR used 60 Vbeta primers and 13 Jbeta primers. Clones were read by immunoSEQ multiplex PCR, and TCRdb kept only the in-frame ones, dropping some. The sample has roughly 180,000 clones, around 80% seen once. The receptor comes from a woman in her forties or fifties in good health and CMV-seropositive. V is TRBV5-1 and J is TRBJ2-1; possible D gene TRBD1, 6 bases. Sequenced material: PBMCs. CDR3 nucleotides: TGCGCCAGCAGCTTCCAGGGGTACAATGAGCAGTTCTTC. Translating it yields CASSFQGYNEQFF. The complete variable domain, with remaining parts taken from reference TRBV5-1 and TRBJ2-1, reads KAGVTQTPRYLIKTRGQQVTLSCSPISGHRSVSWYQQTPGQGLQFLFEYFSETQRNKGNFPGRFSGRQFSNSRSEMNVSTLELGDSALYLCASSFQGYNEQFFGPGTRLTVL.